The clone carrying this TCR beta chain appeared a single time. CDR1 and CDR2 (germline): SGHAT, FQNNGV. The CDR3 sequence is 15 residues long. Between the trimmed V and J ends, which lost 1 base and 8 bases, there was a span of 15 bases. The data are from a study of technical replicates of blood from several donors. TCRdb keeps only in-frame clones here, not all; method: immunoSEQ multiplex PCR. The sample has almost 90,000 clones; 90% to 95% are singletons. The sample comprised T cells isolated from PBMCs. This TCR came from a human donor in good health. This rearrangement joins TRBV11-2 to TRBJ2-1; weak D call: TRBD2 (5 bases). The CDR3 DNA follows: TGTGCCAGCAGCTTAGCGAGGGCCCTGGCCGATGAGCAGTTCTTC. It codes for CASSLARALADEQFF.